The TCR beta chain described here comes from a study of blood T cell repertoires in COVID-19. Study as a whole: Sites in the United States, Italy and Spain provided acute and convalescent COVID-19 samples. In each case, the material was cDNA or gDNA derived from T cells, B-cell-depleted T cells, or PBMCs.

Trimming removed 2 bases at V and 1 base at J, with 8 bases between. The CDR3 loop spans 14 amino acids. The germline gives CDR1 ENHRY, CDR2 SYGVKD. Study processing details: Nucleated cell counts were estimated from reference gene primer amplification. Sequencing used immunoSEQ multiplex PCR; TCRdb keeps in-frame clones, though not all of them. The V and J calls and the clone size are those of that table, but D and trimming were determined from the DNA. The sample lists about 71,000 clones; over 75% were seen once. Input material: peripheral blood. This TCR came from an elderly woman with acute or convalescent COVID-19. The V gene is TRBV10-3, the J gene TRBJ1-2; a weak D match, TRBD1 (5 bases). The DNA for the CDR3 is TGTGCCATCAGTGAGCAGGGATATAACTATGGCTACACCTTC. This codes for CAISEQGYNYGYTF.